Listed below are T cell receptor beta chains from one sample, sequenced in a study of sequential checkpoint blockade in melanoma. Generated by immunoSEQ multiplex PCR, the TCRdb table keeps only in-frame clones and is missing some. The sample lists approximately 21,000 clones, around 80% occurring once. Specimen: CD8+ T cells sorted from blood (inferred from file names), collected from a patient given nivolumab and ipilimumab in sequence. Receptor source: a human donor with melanoma. Both conserved end residues are part of each CDR3. A D gene is named only where the DNA matches it firmly. Rows give clone size only sometimes, using once, few, many, or a class for an expanded clone.

j_call v_call clone_size d_call cdr3_nt cdr3_aa
TRBJ1-2 TRBV27 - - TGTGCCAGCAGTTTATCCGGGGGAGCTAACTATGGCTACACCTTC CASSLSGGANYGYTF
TRBJ1-2 TRBV19 - TRBD1 TGTGCCAGTAGTTCCTCGGGACAGGCTAACTATGGCTACACCTTC CASSSSGQANYGYTF
TRBJ2-7 TRBV29-1 - - TGCAGCGTTGAAGACGAGACTAGGGTTGAGCAGTACTTC CSVEDETRVEQYF
TRBJ2-1 TRBV4-1 once TRBD2 TGCGCCAGCAGCCTTCCCCCCAGCGGGAGCGCCATCGATGAGCAGTTCTTC CASSLPPSGSAIDEQFF
TRBJ1-1 TRBV5-4 - - TGTGCCAGCAGCTTGTCCGGGTTGAACACTGAAGCTTTCTTT CASSLSGLNTEAFF
TRBJ2-1 TRBV28 - TRBD2 TGTGCCAGCGAACAGCGTTTCGGGCGGGAGGGTAACAATGAGCAGTTCTTC CASEQRFGREGNNEQFF
TRBJ2-5 TRBV10-3 - - TGTGCCATCAGTGATCCGACTAAATGGGAGACCCAGTACTTC CAISDPTKWETQYF
TRBJ2-7 TRBV13 - TRBD1 TGTGCCAGCAGCCCCGGGACAGGGGGCCTCGAGCAGTACTTC CASSPGTGGLEQYF
TRBJ2-7 TRBV5-4 - - TGTGCCAGCAGCTTGGATACCTACTCCTACGAGCAGTACTTC CASSLDTYSYEQYF
TRBJ2-7 TRBV5-5 few TRBD2 TGTGCCAGCAGCTTGCCGGGAGGATTCGACGAGCAGTACTTC CASSLPGGFDEQYF
TRBJ2-5 TRBV19 - TRBD2 TGTGCCAGTAGTATAGTTGGGGGACTAGCGGAAGAGACCCAGTACTTC CASSIVGGLAEETQYF
TRBJ2-5 TRBV15 few TRBD2 TGTGCCACCAGCCCCCTGGGACTAGTCGGCGAGACCCAGTACTTC CATSPLGLVGETQYF
TRBJ2-3 TRBV5-1 - TRBD2 TGCGCCAGCAGCTTTAAGCGGGAGGGGCAGTATTTT CASSFKREGQYF
TRBJ1-2 TRBV29-1 - - TGCAGCGTGGTAGCCAGAAGCTATGGCTACACCTTC CSVVARSYGYTF
TRBJ2-1 TRBV16 - - TGTGCCAGCAGCCAGGGAGTCGCAAATGAGCAGTTCTTC CASSQGVANEQFF
TRBJ1-4 TRBV25-1 - TRBD1 TGTGCCAGCAGTGGGAAGCGGGGACAGGTCACACGCCCAAAGTTTTTT CASSGKRGQVTRPKFF
TRBJ2-5 TRBV6-1 - - TGTGCCAGCGGTAGACAGAGAGCCTCCCAAGAGACCCAGTACTTC CASGRQRASQETQYF
TRBJ2-5 TRBV30 - TRBD2 TGTGCCTGGAGCCAGACTAGCGGGGGTTACCAAGAGACCCAGTACTTC CAWSQTSGGYQETQYF
TRBJ2-7 TRBV9 - - TGTGCCAGCAGCGCCGGCGAGGAGGGGCTACACTACGAGCAGTACTTC CASSAGEEGLHYEQYF
TRBJ1-5 TRBV2 - - TGTGCCAGCAGTGGTCCGGGGATGGGCAATCAGCCCCAGCATTTT CASSGPGMGNQPQHF
TRBJ1-2 TRBV29-1 - - TGCAGCGTCTTGACAGTCTATGGCTACACCTTC CSVLTVYGYTF
TRBJ2-7 TRBV27 - TRBD2 TGTGCCAGCAGTTTACTGGGGACTACCTACGAGCAGTACTTC CASSLLGTTYEQYF
TRBJ1-1 TRBV11-1 - TRBD1 TGTGCCAGCAGCCAGGGGGCGGGGGGGCCCACTGAAGCTTTCTTT CASSQGAGGPTEAFF
TRBJ2-1 TRBV2 - TRBD2 TGTGCCAGCGGTGGACTAGCGGGGGGGCCGGATGAGCAGTTCTTC CASGGLAGGPDEQFF
TRBJ1-2 TRBV19 - - TGTGCCAGTAGTATATGGGTCCAACTAAACTATGGCTACACCTTC CASSIWVQLNYGYTF
TRBJ1-2 TRBV7-9 - - TGTGCCAGCAGCTTAGCGCAGAACTATGGCTACACCTTC CASSLAQNYGYTF
TRBJ1-2 TRBV28 once - TGTGCCAGCAGTTTATTGGCAAACTATGGCTACACCTTC CASSLLANYGYTF
TRBJ2-4 TRBV14 - - TGTGCCAGCAGCCAAGTAGCAGGGGGGAGAAACATTCAGTACTTC CASSQVAGGRNIQYF
TRBJ2-7 TRBV14 - TRBD1 TGTGCCAGCAGCCAAGATTTAGGGACAGGGTACCGCTACGAGCAGTACTTC CASSQDLGTGYRYEQYF
TRBJ1-4 TRBV11-2 few TRBD1 TGTGCCAGCAGCTTATATCAGGGGGCGGGTGAAAAACTGTTTTTT CASSLYQGAGEKLFF
TRBJ1-2 TRBV28 - - TGTGCCAGCAGGGGTCCGAAACAGGTTAACTATGGCTACACCTTC CASRGPKQVNYGYTF
TRBJ2-2 TRBV5-4 - - TGTGCCAGCAGCCTTCTAGAGACGAACACCGGGGAGCTGTTTTTT CASSLLETNTGELFF
TRBJ2-7 TRBV6-5 - - TGTGCCAGCAGTCCGACTAACAGGGAGACATACGAGCAGTACTTC CASSPTNRETYEQYF
TRBJ2-2 TRBV5-1 - - TGCGCCAGCAGCTGGGGCAGGGGCGATAACGGGGAGCTGTTTTTT CASSWGRGDNGELFF
TRBJ2-7 TRBV13 once - TGTGCCAGCAGCTTAGGGTACCCGGGGGCCTACGAGCAGTACTTC CASSLGYPGAYEQYF
TRBJ1-1 TRBV9 few - TGTGCCAGCAGCCCGTTGGACACCCTGAACACTGAAGCTTTCTTT CASSPLDTLNTEAFF
TRBJ2-1 TRBV5-1 - TRBD1 TGCGCCAGCAGCTTGACAGGGGGTTTATTCGGGGAGCAGTTCTTC CASSLTGGLFGEQFF
TRBJ2-1 TRBV10-2 - - TGCGCCAGCAGTGAGCCACGATCGGGGTACGGTGAGCAGTTCTTC CASSEPRSGYGEQFF
TRBJ2-2 TRBV19 - - TGTGCCAGTAGTATAGTGGCAGGGCGGAACACCGGGGAGCTGTTTTTT CASSIVAGRNTGELFF
TRBJ1-1 TRBV30 once - TGTGCCTGGGAGTGGGGGGAGGGGACTGAAGCTTTCTTT CAWEWGEGTEAFF
TRBJ2-1 TRBV20-1 - TRBD2 TGCAGTGCGCGGGGGGACAATGAGCAGTTCTTC CSARGDNEQFF
TRBJ1-1 TRBV6-5 - TRBD1 TGTGCCAGCAGTTACTGGGACAGGGGTTCAGGAACTGAAGCTTTCTTT CASSYWDRGSGTEAFF
TRBJ2-7 TRBV5-1 - TRBD1 TGCGCCAGCAGCTTGGAGGGACAGCAATACGAGCAGTACTTC CASSLEGQQYEQYF
TRBJ2-1 TRBV10-3 - TRBD1 TGTGCCATCAGTGACTCGCAGGGGGTCGTGGGTGAGCAGTTCTTC CAISDSQGVVGEQFF
TRBJ1-1 TRBV6-1 - TRBD1 TGTGCCATCAGGACAGGGGAGAACACTGAAGCTTTCTTT CAIRTGENTEAFF
TRBJ2-1 TRBV16 - - TGTGCCAGCAGCCAAGTCTATACGTCCTACAATGAGCAGTTCTTC CASSQVYTSYNEQFF
TRBJ1-2 TRBV2 - TRBD1 TGTGCCAGCAGTGGACCGGGACAGGGATCGTACTATGGCTACACCTTC CASSGPGQGSYYGYTF
TRBJ2-5 TRBV27 - TRBD2 TGTGCCAGCAGTTCCAGCGGGGGGGCCCGGGAGACCCAGTACTTC CASSSSGGARETQYF
TRBJ1-2 TRBV27 few TRBD1 TGTGCCAGCAGTCGGACAGGGTACAGCTTGCGGGGCTACACCTTC CASSRTGYSLRGYTF
TRBJ2-3 TRBV30 - TRBD1 TGTGCCTGGAGTGTAGGGGGACAGGGGAGCACAGATACGCAGTATTTT CAWSVGGQGSTDTQYF